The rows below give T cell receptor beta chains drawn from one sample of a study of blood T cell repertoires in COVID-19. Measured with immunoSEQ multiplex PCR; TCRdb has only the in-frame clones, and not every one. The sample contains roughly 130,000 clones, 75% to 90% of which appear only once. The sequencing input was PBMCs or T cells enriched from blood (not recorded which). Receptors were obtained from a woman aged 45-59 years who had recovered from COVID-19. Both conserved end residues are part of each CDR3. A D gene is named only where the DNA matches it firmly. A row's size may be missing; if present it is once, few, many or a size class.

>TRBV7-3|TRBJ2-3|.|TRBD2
TGTGCCAGCAGCCAAGGGACTAGCGGGGAACCCACAGATACGCAGTATTTT
CASSQGTSGEPTDTQYF
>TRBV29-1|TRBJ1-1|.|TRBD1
TGCAGCGTCGAAGGGACAGGACTTATGAACACTGAAGCTTTCTTT
CSVEGTGLMNTEAFF
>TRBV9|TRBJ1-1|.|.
TGTGCCAGCAGCGGCGGGACCGGGCTCCCGAACACTGAAGCTTTCTTT
CASSGGTGLPNTEAFF
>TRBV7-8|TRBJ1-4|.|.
TGTGCCAGCAGCATGGGGGAGGGGGGACGGAAACTGTTTTTT
CASSMGEGGRKLFF
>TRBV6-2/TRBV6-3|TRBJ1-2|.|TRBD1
TGTGCCAGCAGTAAAGCAGGGGGCTCGTCTAACTATGGCTACACCTTC
CASSKAGGSSNYGYTF
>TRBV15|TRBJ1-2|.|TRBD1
TGTGCCACCAGCAAACCCGGGACAGGTTATGGCTACACCTTC
CATSKPGTGYGYTF
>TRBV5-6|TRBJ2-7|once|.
TGTGCCAGCCGGACTGGGGGGTCTCCCTACGAGCAGTACTTC
CASRTGGSPYEQYF
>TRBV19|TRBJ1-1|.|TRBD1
TGTGCCAGTAGTACCAGCAGGGGGTTGAACACTGAAGCTTTCTTT
CASSTSRGLNTEAFF
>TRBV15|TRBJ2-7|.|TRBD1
TGTGCCACCAGCAGAGAGGGTGTTGGACAGGGTCGCTACGAGCAGTACTTC
CATSREGVGQGRYEQYF
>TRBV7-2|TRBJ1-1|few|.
TGTGCCAGCAGCAAGGACAGGAACACTGAAGCTTTCTTT
CASSKDRNTEAFF
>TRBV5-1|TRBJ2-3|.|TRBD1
TGCGCCAGCAAAAACAGGGGACACCTCACAGATACGCAGTATTTT
CASKNRGHLTDTQYF